This T cell receptor (beta chain) originates from a study of control samples from healthy donors and cancer patients. This table comes from immunoSEQ multiplex PCR, and its TCRdb copy is limited to in-frame clones, with some not included. This sample yields about 94,000 clones, of which around nine tenths are seen a single time; about 4% belongs to the top ten. This sequence was found in a woman in her late teens or twenties in good health. Sequencing was carried out using blood.

This CDR3 is CASSLAAGETQYF. The CDR3 DNA follows: TGTGCCAGCAGCTTAGCGGCGGGAGAGACCCAGTACTTC. V and J are TRBV7-9 and TRBJ2-5, with D possibly being TRBD2 (5 bases). From germline, CDR1 is SEHNR and CDR2 FQNEAQ (reference sequence). Between the trimmed V and J ends, which lost 0 bases and 4 bases, there was a span of 6 bases. This CDR3 contains 13 residues.